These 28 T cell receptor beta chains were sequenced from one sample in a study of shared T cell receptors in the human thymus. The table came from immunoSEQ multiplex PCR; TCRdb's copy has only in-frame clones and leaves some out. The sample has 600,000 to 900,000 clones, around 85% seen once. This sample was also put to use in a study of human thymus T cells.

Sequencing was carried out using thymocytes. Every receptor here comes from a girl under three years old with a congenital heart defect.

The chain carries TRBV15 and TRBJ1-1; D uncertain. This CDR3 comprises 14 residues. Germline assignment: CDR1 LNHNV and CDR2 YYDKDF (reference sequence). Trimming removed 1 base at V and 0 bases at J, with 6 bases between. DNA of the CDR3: TGTGCCACCAGCAGAGTTCCTCTGAACACTGAAGCTTTCTTT. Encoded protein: CATSRVPLNTEAFF.

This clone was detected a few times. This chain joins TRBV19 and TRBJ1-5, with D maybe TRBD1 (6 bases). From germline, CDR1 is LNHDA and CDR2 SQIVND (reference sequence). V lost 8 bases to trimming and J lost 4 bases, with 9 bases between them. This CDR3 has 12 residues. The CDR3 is CASGQLNQPQHF. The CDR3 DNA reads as TGTGCCAGTGGACAGTTGAATCAGCCCCAGCATTTT. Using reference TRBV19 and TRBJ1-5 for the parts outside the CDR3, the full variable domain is DGGITQSPKYLFRKEGQNVTLSCEQNLNHDAMYWYRQDPGQGLRLIYYSQIVNDFQKGDIAEGYSVSREKKESFPLTVTSAQKNPTAFYLCASGQLNQPQHFGDGTRLSIL.

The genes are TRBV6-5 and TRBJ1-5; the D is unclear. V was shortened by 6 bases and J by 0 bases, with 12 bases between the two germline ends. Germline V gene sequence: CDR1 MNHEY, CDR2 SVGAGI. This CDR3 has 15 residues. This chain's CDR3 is CASSPHPFSNQPQHF. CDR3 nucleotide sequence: TGTGCCAGCAGCCCACACCCGTTTAGCAATCAGCCCCAGCATTTT.

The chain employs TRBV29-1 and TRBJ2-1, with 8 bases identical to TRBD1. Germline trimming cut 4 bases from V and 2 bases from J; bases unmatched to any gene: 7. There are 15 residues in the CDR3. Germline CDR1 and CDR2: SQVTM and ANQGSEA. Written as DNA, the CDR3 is TGCAGCGTTGCAGCCTCAGGGGGCCCCTACAATGAGCAGTTCTTC. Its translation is CSVAASGGPYNEQFF.

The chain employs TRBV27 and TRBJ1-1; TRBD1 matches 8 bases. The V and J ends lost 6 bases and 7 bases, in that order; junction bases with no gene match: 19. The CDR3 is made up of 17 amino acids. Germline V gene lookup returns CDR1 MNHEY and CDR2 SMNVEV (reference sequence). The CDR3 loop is CASSREKTGASNYEAFF. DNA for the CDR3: TGTGCCAGCAGCCGGGAGAAGACAGGGGCGTCGAACTATGAAGCTTTCTTT.

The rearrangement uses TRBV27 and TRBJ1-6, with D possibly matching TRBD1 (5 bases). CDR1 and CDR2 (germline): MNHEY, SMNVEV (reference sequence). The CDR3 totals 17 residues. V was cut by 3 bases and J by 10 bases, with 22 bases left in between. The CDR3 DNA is TGTGCCAGCAGTTTTAGGCTTGGGCAGGGTGGACGGTCACCCCTCCACTTT. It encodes CASSFRLGQGGRSPLHF.

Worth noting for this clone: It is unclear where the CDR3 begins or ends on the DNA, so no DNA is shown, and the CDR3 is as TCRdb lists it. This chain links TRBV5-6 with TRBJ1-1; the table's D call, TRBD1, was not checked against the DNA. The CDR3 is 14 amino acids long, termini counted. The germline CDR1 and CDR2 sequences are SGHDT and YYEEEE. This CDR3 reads CASSFGQGAVVTFF.

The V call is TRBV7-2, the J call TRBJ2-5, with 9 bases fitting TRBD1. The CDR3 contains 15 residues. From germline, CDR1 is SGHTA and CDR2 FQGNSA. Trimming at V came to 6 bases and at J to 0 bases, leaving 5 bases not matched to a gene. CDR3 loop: CASSLDRGNQETQYF. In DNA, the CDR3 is TGTGCCAGCAGTCTCGACAGGGGGAACCAAGAGACCCAGTACTTC. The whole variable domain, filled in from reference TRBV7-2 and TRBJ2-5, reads GAGVSQSPSNKVTEKGKDVELRCDPISGHTALYWYRQSLGQGLEFLIYFQGNSAPDKSGLPSDRFSAERTGGSVSTLTIQRTQQEDSAVYLCASSLDRGNQETQYFGPGTRLLVL.

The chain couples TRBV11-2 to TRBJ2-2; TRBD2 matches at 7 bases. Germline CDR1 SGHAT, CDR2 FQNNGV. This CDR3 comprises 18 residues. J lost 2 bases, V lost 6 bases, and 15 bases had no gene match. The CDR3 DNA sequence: TGTGCCAGCAGACAAAAGCGCCGGCGACTAGCTAACACCGGGGAGCTGTTTTTT. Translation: CASRQKRRRLANTGELFF.

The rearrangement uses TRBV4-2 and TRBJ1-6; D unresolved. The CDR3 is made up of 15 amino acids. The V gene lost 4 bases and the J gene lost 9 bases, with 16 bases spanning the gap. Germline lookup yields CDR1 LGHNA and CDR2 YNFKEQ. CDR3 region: CASSRTYLAGSPLHF. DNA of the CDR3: TGTGCCAGCAGCCGAACCTATCTGGCGGGTTCACCCCTCCACTTT.

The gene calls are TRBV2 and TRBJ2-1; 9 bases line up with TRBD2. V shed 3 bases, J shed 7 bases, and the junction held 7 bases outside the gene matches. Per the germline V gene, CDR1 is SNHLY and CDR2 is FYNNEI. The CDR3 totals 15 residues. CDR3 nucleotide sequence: TGTGCCAGCAGTGAGGGACTAGCCCTTGGTAATGAGCAGTTCTTC. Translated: CASSEGLALGNEQFF.

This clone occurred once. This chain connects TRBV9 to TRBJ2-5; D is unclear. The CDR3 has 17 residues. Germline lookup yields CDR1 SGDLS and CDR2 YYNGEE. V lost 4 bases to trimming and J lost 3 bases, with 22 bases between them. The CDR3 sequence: CASSPQPPDGHKETQYF. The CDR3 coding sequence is TGTGCCAGCAGCCCACAGCCCCCTGACGGTCACAAAGAGACCCAGTACTTC.

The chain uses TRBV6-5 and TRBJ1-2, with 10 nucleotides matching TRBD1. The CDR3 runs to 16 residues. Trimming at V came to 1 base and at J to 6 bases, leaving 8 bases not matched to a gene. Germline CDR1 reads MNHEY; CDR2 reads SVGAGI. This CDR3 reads CASSYLDRGTVDGYTF. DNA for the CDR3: TGTGCCAGCAGTTACTTGGACAGGGGGACGGTGGATGGCTACACCTTC.

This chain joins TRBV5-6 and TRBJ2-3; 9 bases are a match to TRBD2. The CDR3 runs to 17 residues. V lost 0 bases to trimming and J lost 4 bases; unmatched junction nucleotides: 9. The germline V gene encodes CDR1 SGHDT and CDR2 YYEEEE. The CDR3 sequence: CASSLGPLAGYADTQYF. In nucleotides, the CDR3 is TGTGCCAGCAGCTTGGGACCGCTAGCGGGGTATGCAGATACGCAGTATTTT.

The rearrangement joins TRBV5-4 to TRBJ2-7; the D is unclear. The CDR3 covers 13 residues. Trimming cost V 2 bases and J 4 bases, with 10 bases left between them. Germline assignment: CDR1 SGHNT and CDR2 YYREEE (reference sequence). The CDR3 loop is CASSFAPPYEQYF. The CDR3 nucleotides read TGTGCCAGCAGCTTCGCGCCACCTTACGAGCAGTACTTC.

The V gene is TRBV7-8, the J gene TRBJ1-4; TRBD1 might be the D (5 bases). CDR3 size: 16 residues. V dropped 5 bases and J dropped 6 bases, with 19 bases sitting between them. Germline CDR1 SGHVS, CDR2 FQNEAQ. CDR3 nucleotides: TGTGCCAGCAGCGCAAAAGCTGGGGGGATGGATGAAAAACTGTTTTTT. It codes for CASSAKAGGMDEKLFF.

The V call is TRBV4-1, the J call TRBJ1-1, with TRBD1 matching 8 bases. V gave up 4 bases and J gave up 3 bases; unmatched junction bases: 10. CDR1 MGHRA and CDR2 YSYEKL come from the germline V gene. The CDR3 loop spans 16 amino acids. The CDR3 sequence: CASSPSQGAGDTEAFF. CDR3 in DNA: TGCGCCAGCAGCCCCTCCCAGGGGGCAGGGGACACTGAAGCTTTCTTT.

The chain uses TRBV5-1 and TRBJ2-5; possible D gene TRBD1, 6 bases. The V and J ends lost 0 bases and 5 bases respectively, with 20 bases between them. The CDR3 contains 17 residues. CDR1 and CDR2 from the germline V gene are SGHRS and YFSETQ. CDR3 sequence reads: CASSLEGLETGFETQYF. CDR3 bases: TGCGCCAGCAGCTTGGAAGGTCTTGAAACAGGGTTCGAGACCCAGTACTTC.

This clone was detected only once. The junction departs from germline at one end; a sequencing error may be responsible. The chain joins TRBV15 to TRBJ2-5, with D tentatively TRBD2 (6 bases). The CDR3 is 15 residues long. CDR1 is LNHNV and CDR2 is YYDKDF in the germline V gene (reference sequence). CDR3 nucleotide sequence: TGTGCCACCAGCCAGGACAACACGCGGGAAGAGACACAGTACTTC. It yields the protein CATSQDNTREETQYF.

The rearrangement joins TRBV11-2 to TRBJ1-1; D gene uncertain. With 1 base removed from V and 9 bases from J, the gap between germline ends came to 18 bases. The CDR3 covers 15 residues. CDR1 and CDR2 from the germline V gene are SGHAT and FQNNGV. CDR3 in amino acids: CASSLAPNGWMKAFF. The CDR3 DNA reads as TGTGCCAGCAGCTTAGCCCCGAACGGGTGGATGAAAGCTTTCTTT.

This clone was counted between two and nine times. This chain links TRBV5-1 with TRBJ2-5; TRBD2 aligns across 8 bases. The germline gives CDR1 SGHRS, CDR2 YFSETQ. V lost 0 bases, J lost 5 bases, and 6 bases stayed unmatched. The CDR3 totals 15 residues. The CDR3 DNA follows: TGCGCCAGCAGCTTGGTGGACGGGGGGGCGGAGACCCAGTACTTC. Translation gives CASSLVDGGAETQYF.

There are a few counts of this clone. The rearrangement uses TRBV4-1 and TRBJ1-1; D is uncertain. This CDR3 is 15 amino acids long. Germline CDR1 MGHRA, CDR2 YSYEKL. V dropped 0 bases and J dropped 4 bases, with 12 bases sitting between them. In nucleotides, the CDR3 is TGCGCCAGCAGCCAAGATAGTTCGGGTTCCACTGAAGCTTTCTTT. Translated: CASSQDSSGSTEAFF.

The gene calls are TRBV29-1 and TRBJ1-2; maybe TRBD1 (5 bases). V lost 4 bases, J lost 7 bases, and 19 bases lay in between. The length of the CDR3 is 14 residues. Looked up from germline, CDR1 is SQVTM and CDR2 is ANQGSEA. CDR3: CSVGERLGRRGYTF. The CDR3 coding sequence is TGCAGCGTTGGAGAACGGTTGGGGCGTCGTGGCTACACCTTC.

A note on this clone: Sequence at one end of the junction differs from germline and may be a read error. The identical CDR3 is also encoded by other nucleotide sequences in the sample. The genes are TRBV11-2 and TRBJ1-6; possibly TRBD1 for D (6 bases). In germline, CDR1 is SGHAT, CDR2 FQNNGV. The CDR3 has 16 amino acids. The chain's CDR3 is CASSPGTTRSNSPLHF. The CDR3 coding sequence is TGTGCCAGCAGCCCCGGGACAACCCGGTCTAATTCGCCCCTCCACTTT.

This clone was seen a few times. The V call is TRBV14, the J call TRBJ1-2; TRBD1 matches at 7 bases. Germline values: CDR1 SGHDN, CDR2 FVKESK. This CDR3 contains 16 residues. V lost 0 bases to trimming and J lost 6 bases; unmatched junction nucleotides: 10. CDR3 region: CASSQEVAGRGNGYTF. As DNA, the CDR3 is TGTGCCAGCAGCCAAGAGGTGGCGGGCAGGGGGAATGGCTACACCTTC.

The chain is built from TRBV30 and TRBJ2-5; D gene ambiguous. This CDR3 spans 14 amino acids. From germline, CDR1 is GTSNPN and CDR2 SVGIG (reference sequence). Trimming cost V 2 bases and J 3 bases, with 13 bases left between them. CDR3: CAWSTWAPKETQYF. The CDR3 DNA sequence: TGTGCCTGGAGTACTTGGGCTCCAAAAGAGACCCAGTACTTC.

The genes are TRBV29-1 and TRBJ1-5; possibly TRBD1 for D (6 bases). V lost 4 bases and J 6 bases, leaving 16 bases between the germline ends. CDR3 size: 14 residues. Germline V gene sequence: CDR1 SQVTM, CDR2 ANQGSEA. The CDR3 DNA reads TGCAGCGTTGCCCCGAACAGGGCCGGTCAGCCCCAGCATTTT. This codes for CSVAPNRAGQPQHF.

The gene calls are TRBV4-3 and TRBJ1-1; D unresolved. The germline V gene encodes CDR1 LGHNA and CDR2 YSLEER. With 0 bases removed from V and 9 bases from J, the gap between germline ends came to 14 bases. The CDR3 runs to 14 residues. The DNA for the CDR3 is TGCGCCAGCAGCCAAGATCAAGTAGGGAGGAAAGCTTTCTTT. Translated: CASSQDQVGRKAFF.